Shown below are 30 T cell receptor beta chains from a single sample sequenced in a study of post-analysis software for immune sequencing data. Study results and caveats: Among 5 or 6 TRBV segments more frequent in patients than controls were TRBV5-6, TRBV5-1 and TRBV20-1.

cDNA libraries of TCR beta carried unique molecular identifiers. In TCRdb, the PCR reads were re-called with MiXCR into one record per CDR3 protein. The sample yields hundreds of thousands of distinct CDR3 sequences, approximately 59% seen once. These receptors lack a known antigen. Sequencing input: blood. The receptors originated from a girl aged 2-10 years with multiple sclerosis.

The genes are TRBV12-3 or TRBV12-4 and TRBJ2-7; the D gene is possibly TRBD1 (6 bases). Trimming pared 2 bases from V and 6 bases from J, leaving 11 bases between. This CDR3 region has 13 residues. The CDR3 DNA sequence: TGTGCCAGCAGTTTAAGTGAGACAGGCGAGCAGTACTTC. This encodes CASSLSETGEQYF.

The rearrangement joins TRBV11-2 to TRBJ2-7, with no clear D. The germline V and J ends were trimmed by 2 bases and 3 bases, with 8 bases remaining between them. CDR1 SGHAT and CDR2 FQNNGV come from the germline V gene. This CDR3 has 13 amino acids. CDR3 sequence (DNA): TGTGCCAGCAGCTTAATTTGGGACTACGAGCAGTACTTC. Amino acids: CASSLIWDYEQYF.

This chain links TRBV29-1 with TRBJ1-1; no clear D. V was cut by 2 bases and J by 6 bases, with 13 bases left in between. This CDR3 region has 13 residues. CDR1 SQVTM and CDR2 ANQGSEA come from the germline V gene. Here the CDR3 reads CSVEQVSPSEAFF. CDR3 DNA: TGCAGCGTTGAACAAGTCAGCCCATCTGAAGCTTTCTTT.

The chain recombines TRBV7-2 with TRBJ1-5; no firm D call. Per germline, CDR1 SGHTA and CDR2 FQGNSA. The CDR3 spans 14 residues. Trimming shortened V by 9 bases and J by 0 bases, and 12 bases separated the two germline ends. The CDR3 protein is CASSTLYSNQPQHF. DNA of the CDR3: TGTGCCAGTTCAACATTGTATAGCAATCAGCCCCAGCATTTT.

The rearrangement uses TRBV3-1 and TRBJ2-1, with D possibly TRBD2 on 6 matching bases. The germline gives CDR1 LGHDT, CDR2 YNNKEL (reference sequence). The V gene lost 0 bases and the J gene lost 4 bases, with 16 bases spanning the gap. This CDR3 region has 17 residues. This CDR3 is CASSQDPRDRGYNEQFF. CDR3 nucleotide sequence: TGTGCCAGCAGCCAAGATCCGAGGGACCGGGGGTACAATGAGCAGTTCTTC.

Here the CDR3 DNA reads TGCGCCAGCAGCCCCTTCTTGGGACCCTACGAGCAGTACTTC. This codes for CASSPFLGPYEQYF. This chain connects TRBV4-1 to TRBJ2-7, with D perhaps being TRBD1 or TRBD2 (5 bases each). Germline values: CDR1 MGHRA, CDR2 YSYEKL. The V end was cut by 4 bases, the J end by 2 bases, with 12 bases between. The CDR3 is made up of 14 amino acids.

This chain joins TRBV20-1 and TRBJ1-1, with 7 bases identical to TRBD1. The CDR3 spans 12 residues. Per germline, CDR1 DFQATT and CDR2 SNEGSKA (reference sequence). Trimming removed 5 bases from V and 6 bases from J; junction bases left unmatched: 6. The CDR3 coding sequence is TGCAGTGCTCCTCCAGGGGGGGCTGAAGCTTTCTTT. This codes for CSAPPGGAEAFF.

This clonotype came up many times. The rearrangement joins TRBV27 to TRBJ1-2; D uncertain. Trimming removed 6 bases from V and 2 bases from J, with 16 bases in between. Germline V gene sequence: CDR1 MNHEY, CDR2 SMNVEV (reference sequence). CDR3 length: 15 amino acids. The CDR3 loop reads CASSSYYSSNYGYTF. DNA of the CDR3: TGTGCCAGCAGCAGCTACTATTCCTCCAACTATGGCTACACCTTC.

The rearrangement joins TRBV7-8 to TRBJ2-3; D is ambiguous. Trimming stripped 2 bases from V and 9 bases from J, with 9 bases between. In germline, CDR1 is SGHVS, CDR2 FQNEAQ. The CDR3 covers 12 residues. The CDR3 sequence: CASSLSGRTQYF. Written as DNA, the CDR3 is TGTGCCAGCAGCTTAAGTGGGCGGACGCAGTATTTT.

The chain links TRBV28 to TRBJ2-3; TRBD1 might be the D (8 bases). The V gene lost 7 bases and the J gene lost 0 bases, with 14 bases spanning the gap. Germline V lookup: CDR1 MDHEN, CDR2 SYDVKM. The CDR3 consists of 15 residues. The CDR3 DNA reads as TGTGCCAGCAACTACAGGGGGGGAAGCACAGATACGCAGTATTTT. Translated: CASNYRGGSTDTQYF.

The genes are TRBV2 and TRBJ2-7, with 11 nucleotides matching TRBD2. This CDR3 comprises 16 residues. V gave up 6 bases and J gave up 3 bases; unmatched junction bases: 10. Looked up from germline, CDR1 is SNHLY and CDR2 is FYNNEI. The CDR3 bases are TGTGCCAGCAGAACGGGACTAGCGGCATTCGACTACGAGCAGTACTTC. Translating it yields CASRTGLAAFDYEQYF.

The chain employs TRBV12-3 or TRBV12-4 and TRBJ2-3, with TRBD2 matching over 11 bases. V gave up 4 bases and J gave up 3 bases; unmatched junction bases: 9. The CDR3 has 17 residues. CDR3 sequence (DNA): TGTGCCAGCAGTTCAATACCTAGCGGGAGGAGAACAGATACGCAGTATTTT. Its translation is CASSSIPSGRRTDTQYF.

The rearrangement joins TRBV7-6 to TRBJ2-7; 7 bases agree with TRBD1. This CDR3 comprises 14 residues. With 5 bases clipped from V and 2 bases from J, the junction kept 6 bases outside the gene matches. Looked up from germline, CDR1 is SGHVS and CDR2 is FNYEAQ. CDR3 region: CASSQTGFPYEQYF. Here the CDR3 DNA reads TGTGCCAGCAGCCAGACAGGGTTCCCCTACGAGCAGTACTTC.

Note on this clonotype: Sequence at one end of the junction differs from germline and may be a read error. V gene TRBV5-1 combines with J gene TRBJ1-2, with D maybe TRBD1 (6 bases). The CDR3 length is 13 residues. Germline values: CDR1 SGHRS, CDR2 YFSETQ. CDR3 DNA sequence: TGCGCTAGCAGGGGAAGCGAGGGCTATGGCTACACCTTC. It specifies CASRGSEGYGYTF.

The chain has TRBV6-5 and TRBJ2-1; 11 bases map to TRBD2. CDR3 length: 13 residues. Germline loops: CDR1 MNHEY, CDR2 SVGAGI. Trimming removed 6 bases from V and 15 bases from J; junction bases left unmatched: 10. The CDR3 nucleotides read TGTGCCAGCAGATCGCCTAGCGGGGGGATTGGGTTCTTC. Its translation: CASRSPSGGIGFF.

V and J are TRBV12-5 and TRBJ2-1; no firm D call. CDR1 and CDR2 (germline): LGHNT, FRNRAP. CDR3 size: 16 residues. The germline V and J ends were trimmed by 3 bases and 0 bases, with 12 bases remaining between them. CDR3 sequence: CASGFLAPGSYNEQFF. CDR3 nucleotides: TGTGCTAGTGGTTTTTTGGCCCCAGGCTCCTACAATGAGCAGTTCTTC.

The gene calls are TRBV19 and TRBJ2-7, with TRBD1 identical over 7 bases. V was pared by 10 bases and J by 0 bases, with 3 bases of the junction left unmatched. The CDR3 consists of 12 residues. Germline CDR1 reads LNHDA; CDR2 reads SQIVND (reference sequence). This CDR3 is CATQGRSYEQYF. The CDR3 coding sequence is TGTGCCACACAGGGGCGCTCCTACGAGCAGTACTTC.

The genes are TRBV7-9 and TRBJ1-2; 8 bases map to TRBD1. Trimming removed 5 bases from V and 4 bases from J; junction bases left unmatched: 6. The CDR3 has 14 residues. CDR1 and CDR2 from the germline V gene are SEHNR and FQNEAQ (reference sequence). CDR3 nucleotide sequence: TGTGCCAGCAGCCCATGGACAGGGTTCTATGGCTACACCTTC. Encoded protein: CASSPWTGFYGYTF.

This chain joins TRBV6-6 and TRBJ2-7; 7 bases match TRBD1. Trimming took 8 bases from V and 7 from J; bases not matched to a gene: 11. This CDR3 comprises 13 residues. Germline V lookup: CDR1 MNHNY, CDR2 SVGAGI (reference sequence). The CDR3 region has the DNA TGTGCCAGCGGGGACAGCCTGTACAATGAGCAGTACTTC. It yields the protein CASGDSLYNEQYF.

The CDR3 is CASSFGGPGANVLTF. The CDR3 nucleotides are TGTGCCAGCAGCTTTGGGGGACCTGGGGCCAACGTCCTGACTTTC. V is TRBV13 and J is TRBJ2-6; D may be TRBD1 or TRBD2 (5 bases each). The CDR3 spans 15 residues. CDR1 and CDR2 (germline): PRHDT, FYEKMQ (reference sequence). Trimming removed 3 bases from V and 2 bases from J, with 8 bases in between. The full variable domain, completed using reference TRBV13 and TRBJ2-6, is AAGVIQSPRHLIKEKRETATLKCYPIPRHDTVYWYQQGPGQDPQFLISFYEKMQSDKGSIPDRFSAQQFSDYHSELNMSSLELGDSALYFCASSFGGPGANVLTFGAGSRLTVL.

This chain connects TRBV7-9 to TRBJ2-4; possible D gene TRBD2, 5 bases. TRBJ2-7 matches the DNA end more closely, so the J call is doubtful. The CDR3 covers 13 residues. Per the germline V gene, CDR1 is SEHNR and CDR2 is FQNEAQ (reference sequence). The CDR3 DNA reads as TGTGCCAGCAGATCTGGACTGACCTACGAGCAGTACTTC. Translation gives CASRSGLTYEQYF.

The genes are TRBV4-1 and TRBJ2-4; 10 positions match TRBD2. The J call is in doubt because the DNA end fits TRBJ2-7 better. CDR3 length: 16 residues. Germline loops: CDR1 MGHRA, CDR2 YSYEKL. The CDR3 spells CASSQESPSGRGEQYF. In DNA, the CDR3 is TGCGCCAGCAGCCAAGAGAGCCCCAGCGGGAGGGGCGAGCAGTACTTC.

J is TRBJ2-3 and V is TRBV29-1, with 7 bases matching TRBD1. V gave up 0 bases and J gave up 4 bases; unmatched junction bases: 1. Looked up from germline, CDR1 is SQVTM and CDR2 is ANQGSEA. The CDR3 extends over 13 amino acids. CDR3 bases: TGCAGCGTTGAAGAAAGGGGGCCAGATACGCAGTATTTT. It yields the protein CSVEERGPDTQYF.

This chain links TRBV27 with TRBJ1-1, with TRBD1 matching 8 bases. There are 13 residues in the CDR3. V lost 7 bases and J lost 8; bases outside the gene matches: 9. Germline V lookup: CDR1 MNHEY, CDR2 SMNVEV (reference sequence). The CDR3 sequence is CASMRGRGLEAFF. The CDR3 bases are TGTGCCAGCATGAGGGGCAGGGGGCTGGAAGCTTTCTTT.

The chain combines TRBV20-1 with TRBJ2-5; D assignment may be TRBD1 or TRBD2 (5 bases each). The ends were cut back, 4 bases at V and 5 bases at J, with 14 bases in the middle. The CDR3 is 13 amino acids. The V gene's germline CDR1 is DFQATT and CDR2 SNEGSKA (reference sequence). The CDR3 region is CSAMWGWSETQYF. The CDR3, as DNA: TGCAGTGCTATGTGGGGGTGGTCGGAGACCCAGTACTTC.

On this clonotype itself: An end of the junction does not agree with germline; a read error may underlie this. The V gene is TRBV7-7, the J gene TRBJ2-2; D is unresolved. The CDR3 length is 13 residues. The germline V gene encodes CDR1 SSHAT and CDR2 FNYEAQ (reference sequence). This CDR3 reads CASSRTLAGELFF. The CDR3 DNA reads as TGTGCTAGCAGCCGAACCCTGGCCGGGGAGCTGTTTTTT.

The V and J genes are TRBV29-1 and TRBJ2-5, with TRBD2 matching over 14 bases. V lost 4 bases to trimming and J lost 5 bases; unmatched junction nucleotides: 3. This CDR3 contains 14 residues. In germline, CDR1 is SQVTM, CDR2 ANQGSEA. CDR3 DNA: TGCAGCGTTGGAGGGACTAGCGGGAGTGAGACCCAGTACTTC. As protein: CSVGGTSGSETQYF.

This clonotype was detected only once. The chain combines TRBV7-9 with TRBJ1-2, with TRBD1 identical over 7 bases. This CDR3 has 14 residues. Germline V CDR1 and CDR2: SEHNR, FQNEAQ (reference sequence). J gave up 8 bases and V 2 bases, and 8 bases lay outside the gene matches. CDR3 protein: CASSLRGTAGGYTF. CDR3 sequence (DNA): TGTGCCAGCAGCTTAAGAGGGACAGCGGGCGGCTACACCTTC.

This rearrangement joins TRBV4-3 to TRBJ2-3; 8 bases map to TRBD2. Germline values: CDR1 LGHNA, CDR2 YSLEER. The trim removed 1 base at V and 2 bases at J, leaving 5 bases unmatched. The CDR3 length is 16 residues. CDR3 sequence (DNA): TGCGCCAGCAGCCAAGCGATAGCGGGGCCCACAGATACGCAGTATTTT. Encoded protein: CASSQAIAGPTDTQYF.

Comment on this clonotype: An end of the junction does not agree with germline; a read error may underlie this. The chain employs TRBV20-1 and TRBJ1-2; D remains ambiguous. Germline V CDR1 and CDR2: DFQATT, SNEGSKA (reference sequence). The CDR3 sequence is 12 residues long. CDR3 DNA: TGTAGTGCTAGTAGCAGCAACTATGGCTACACCTTC. Amino acid sequence: CSASSSNYGYTF.